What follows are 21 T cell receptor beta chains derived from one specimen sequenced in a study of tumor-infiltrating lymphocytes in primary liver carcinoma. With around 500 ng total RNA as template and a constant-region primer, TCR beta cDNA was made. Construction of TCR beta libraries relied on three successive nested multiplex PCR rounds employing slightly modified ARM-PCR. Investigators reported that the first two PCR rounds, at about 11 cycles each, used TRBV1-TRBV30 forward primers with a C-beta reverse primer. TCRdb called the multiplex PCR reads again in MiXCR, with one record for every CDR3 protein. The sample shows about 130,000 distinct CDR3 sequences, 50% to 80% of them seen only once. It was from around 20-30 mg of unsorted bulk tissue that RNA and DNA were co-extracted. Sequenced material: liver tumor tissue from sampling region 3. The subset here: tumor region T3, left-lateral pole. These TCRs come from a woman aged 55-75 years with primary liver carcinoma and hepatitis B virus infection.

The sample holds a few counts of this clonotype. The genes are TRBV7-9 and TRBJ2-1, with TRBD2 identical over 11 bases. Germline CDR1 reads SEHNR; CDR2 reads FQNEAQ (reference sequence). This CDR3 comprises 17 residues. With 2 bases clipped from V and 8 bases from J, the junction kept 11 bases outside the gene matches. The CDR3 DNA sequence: TGTGCCAGCAGCTTAAATTACATAGCGGGAGGGCCAGATGAGCAGTTCTTC. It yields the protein CASSLNYIAGGPDEQFF.

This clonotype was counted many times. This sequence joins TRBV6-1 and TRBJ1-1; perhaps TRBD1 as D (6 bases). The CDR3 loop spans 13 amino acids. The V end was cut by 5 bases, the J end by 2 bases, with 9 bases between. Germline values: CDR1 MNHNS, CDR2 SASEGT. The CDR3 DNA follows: TGTGCCAGCAGTTGGGGGGCCAACACTGAAGCTTTCTTT. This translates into CASSWGANTEAFF.

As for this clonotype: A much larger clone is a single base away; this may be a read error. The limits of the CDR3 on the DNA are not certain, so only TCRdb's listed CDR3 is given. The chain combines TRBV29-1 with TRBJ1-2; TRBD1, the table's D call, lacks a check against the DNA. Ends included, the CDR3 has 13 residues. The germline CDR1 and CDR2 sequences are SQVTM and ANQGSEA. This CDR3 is CSVGTGANYGHTF.

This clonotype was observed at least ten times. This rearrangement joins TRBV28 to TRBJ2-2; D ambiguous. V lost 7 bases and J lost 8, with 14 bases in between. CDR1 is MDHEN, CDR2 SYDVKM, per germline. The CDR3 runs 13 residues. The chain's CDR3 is CASTPSLGGELFF. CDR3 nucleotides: TGTGCCAGCACCCCTTCTCTCGGGGGGGAGCTGTTTTTT.

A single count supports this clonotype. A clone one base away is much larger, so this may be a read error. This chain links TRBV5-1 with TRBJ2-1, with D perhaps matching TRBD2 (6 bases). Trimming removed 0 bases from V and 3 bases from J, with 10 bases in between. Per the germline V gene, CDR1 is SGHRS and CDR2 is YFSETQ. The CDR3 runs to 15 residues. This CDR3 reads CASSLGASVYNEQFF. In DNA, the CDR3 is TGCGCCAGCAGCTTGGGGGCTAGCGTCTACAATGAGCAGTTCTTC.

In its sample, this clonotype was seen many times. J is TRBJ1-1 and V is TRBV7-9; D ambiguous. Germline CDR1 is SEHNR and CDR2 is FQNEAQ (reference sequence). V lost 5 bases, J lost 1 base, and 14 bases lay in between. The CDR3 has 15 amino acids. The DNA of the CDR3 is TGTGCCAGCAGCCCCTCAAACAGTAGGAACACTGAAGCTTTCTTT. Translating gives CASSPSNSRNTEAFF.

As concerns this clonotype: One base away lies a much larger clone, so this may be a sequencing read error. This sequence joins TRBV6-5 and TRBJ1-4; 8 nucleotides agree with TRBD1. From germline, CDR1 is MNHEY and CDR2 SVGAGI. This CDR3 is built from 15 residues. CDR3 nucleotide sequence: TGTACCAGCAGTTACAGGGGGGCGGCTAATGAAAAACTGTTTTTT. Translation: CTSSYRGAANEKLFF.

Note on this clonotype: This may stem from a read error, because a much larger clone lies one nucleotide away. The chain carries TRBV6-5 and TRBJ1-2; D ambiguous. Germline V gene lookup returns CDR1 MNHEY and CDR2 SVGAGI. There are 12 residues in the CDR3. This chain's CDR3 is CVSRDLDYGYTF. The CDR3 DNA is TGTGTCAGCAGAGACTTGGATTATGGCTACACCTTC.

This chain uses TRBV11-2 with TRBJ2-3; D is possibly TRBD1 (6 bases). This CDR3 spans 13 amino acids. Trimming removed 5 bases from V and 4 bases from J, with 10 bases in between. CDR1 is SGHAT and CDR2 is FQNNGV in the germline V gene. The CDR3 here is CASSRQGPDTQYF. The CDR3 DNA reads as TGTGCCAGCAGCCGGCAGGGGCCAGATACGCAGTATTTT. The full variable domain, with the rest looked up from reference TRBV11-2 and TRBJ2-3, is EAGVAQSPRYKIIEKRQSVAFWCNPISGHATLYWYQQILGQGPKLLIQFQNNGVVDDSQLPKDRFSAERLKGVDSTLKIQPAKLEDSAVYLCASSRQGPDTQYFGPGTRLTVL.

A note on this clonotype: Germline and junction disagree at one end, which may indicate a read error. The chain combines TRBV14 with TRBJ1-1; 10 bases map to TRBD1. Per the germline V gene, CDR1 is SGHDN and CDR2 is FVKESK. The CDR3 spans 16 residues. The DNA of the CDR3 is TGTGCCAGCTCCCGCGCGGCGGGACAGGGGAACACTGAAGCTATCTTT. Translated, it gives CASSRAAGQGNTEAIF.

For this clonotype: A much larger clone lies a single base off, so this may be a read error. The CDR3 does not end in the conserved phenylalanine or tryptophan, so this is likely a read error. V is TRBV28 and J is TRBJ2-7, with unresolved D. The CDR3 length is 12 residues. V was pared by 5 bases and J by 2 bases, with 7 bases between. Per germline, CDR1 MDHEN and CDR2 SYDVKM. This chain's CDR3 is CASSAQPYEQYL. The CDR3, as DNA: TGTGCCAGCAGTGCACAGCCCTACGAGCAGTACCTC.

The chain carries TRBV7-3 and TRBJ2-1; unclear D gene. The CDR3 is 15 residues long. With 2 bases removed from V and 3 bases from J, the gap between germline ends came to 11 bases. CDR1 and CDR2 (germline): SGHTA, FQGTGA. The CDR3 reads CASSLDPNGYNEQFF. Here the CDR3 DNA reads TGTGCCAGCAGCTTAGACCCAAATGGCTACAATGAGCAGTTCTTC.

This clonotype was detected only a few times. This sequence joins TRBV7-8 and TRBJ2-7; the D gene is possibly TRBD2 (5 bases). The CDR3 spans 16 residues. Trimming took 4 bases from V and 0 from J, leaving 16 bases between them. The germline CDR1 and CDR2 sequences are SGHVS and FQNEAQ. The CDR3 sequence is CASSSRPGSSSYEQYF. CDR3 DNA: TGTGCCAGCAGCTCTCGTCCTGGGAGCAGCTCCTACGAGCAGTACTTC.

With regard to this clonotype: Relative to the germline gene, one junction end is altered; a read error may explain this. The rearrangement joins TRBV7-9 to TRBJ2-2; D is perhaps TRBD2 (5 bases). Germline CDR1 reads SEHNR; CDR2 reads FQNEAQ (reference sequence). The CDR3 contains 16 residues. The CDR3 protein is CASSHSTRVNIGELFF. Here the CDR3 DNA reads TGTGCCAGCAGCCACTCAACTAGGGTAAACATCGGGGAGCTGTTTTTT. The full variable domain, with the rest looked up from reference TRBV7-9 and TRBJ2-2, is DTGVSQNPRHKITKRGQNVTFRCDPISEHNRLYWYRQTLGQGPEFLTYFQNEAQLEKSRLLSDRFSAERPKGSFSTLEIQRTEQGDSAMYLCASSHSTRVNIGELFFGEGSRLTVL.

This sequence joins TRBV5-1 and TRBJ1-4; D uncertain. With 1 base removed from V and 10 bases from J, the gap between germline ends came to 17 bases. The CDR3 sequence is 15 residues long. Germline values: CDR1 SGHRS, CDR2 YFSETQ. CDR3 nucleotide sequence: TGCGCCAGCAGCTTGAGAGGAGGTGTCGATGTAAAACTGTTTTTT. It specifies CASSLRGGVDVKLFF.

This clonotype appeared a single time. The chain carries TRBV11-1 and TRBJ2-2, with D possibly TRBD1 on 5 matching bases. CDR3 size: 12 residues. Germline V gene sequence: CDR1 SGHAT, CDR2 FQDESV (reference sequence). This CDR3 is CVSSLQVGELFF. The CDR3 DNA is TGTGTCAGTAGCTTACAGGTCGGGGAGCTGTTTTTT.

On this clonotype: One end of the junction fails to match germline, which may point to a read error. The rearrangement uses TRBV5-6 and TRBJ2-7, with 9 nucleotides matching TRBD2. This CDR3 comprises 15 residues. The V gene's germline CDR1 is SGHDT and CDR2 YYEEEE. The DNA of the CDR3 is TGTGCCAGCAGCTTGGTTAGCGGGGGTTCCTACGACCAGTACTTC. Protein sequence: CASSLVSGGSYDQYF.

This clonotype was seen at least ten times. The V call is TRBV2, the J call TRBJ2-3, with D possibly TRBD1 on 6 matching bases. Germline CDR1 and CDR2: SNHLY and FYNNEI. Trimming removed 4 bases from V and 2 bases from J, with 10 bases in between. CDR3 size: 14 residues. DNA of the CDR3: TGTGCCAGCAGTGGACAGGTATTCACAGATACGCAGTATTTT. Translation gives CASSGQVFTDTQYF.

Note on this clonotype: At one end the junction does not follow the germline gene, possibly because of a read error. The CDR3 sequence: CGSSPGTGGNYGQYF. CDR3 DNA: TGTGGTAGCAGCCCCGGGACAGGGGGCAACTACGGGCAGTACTTC. V gene TRBV11-3 combines with J gene TRBJ2-7, with 12 bases aligning to TRBD1. This CDR3 contains 15 residues. Germline V CDR1 and CDR2: SGHNT, YENEEA.

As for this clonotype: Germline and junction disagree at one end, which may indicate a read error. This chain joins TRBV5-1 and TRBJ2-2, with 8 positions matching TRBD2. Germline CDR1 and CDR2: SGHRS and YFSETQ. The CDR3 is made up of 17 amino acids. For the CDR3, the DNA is TGCGCTAGCAGCCGGACTAGCTGGAGTTCAAACACCGGGGAGCTGTTTTTT. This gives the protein CASSRTSWSSNTGELFF.

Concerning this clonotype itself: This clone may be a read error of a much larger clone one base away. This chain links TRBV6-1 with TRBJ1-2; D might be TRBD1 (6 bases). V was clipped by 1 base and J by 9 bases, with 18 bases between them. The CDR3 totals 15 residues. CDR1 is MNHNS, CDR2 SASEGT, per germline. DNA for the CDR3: TGTGCCAGCAGTGAAGTGGCAGGGGCCCCTTATAGCTACACCTTC. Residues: CASSEVAGAPYSYTF.